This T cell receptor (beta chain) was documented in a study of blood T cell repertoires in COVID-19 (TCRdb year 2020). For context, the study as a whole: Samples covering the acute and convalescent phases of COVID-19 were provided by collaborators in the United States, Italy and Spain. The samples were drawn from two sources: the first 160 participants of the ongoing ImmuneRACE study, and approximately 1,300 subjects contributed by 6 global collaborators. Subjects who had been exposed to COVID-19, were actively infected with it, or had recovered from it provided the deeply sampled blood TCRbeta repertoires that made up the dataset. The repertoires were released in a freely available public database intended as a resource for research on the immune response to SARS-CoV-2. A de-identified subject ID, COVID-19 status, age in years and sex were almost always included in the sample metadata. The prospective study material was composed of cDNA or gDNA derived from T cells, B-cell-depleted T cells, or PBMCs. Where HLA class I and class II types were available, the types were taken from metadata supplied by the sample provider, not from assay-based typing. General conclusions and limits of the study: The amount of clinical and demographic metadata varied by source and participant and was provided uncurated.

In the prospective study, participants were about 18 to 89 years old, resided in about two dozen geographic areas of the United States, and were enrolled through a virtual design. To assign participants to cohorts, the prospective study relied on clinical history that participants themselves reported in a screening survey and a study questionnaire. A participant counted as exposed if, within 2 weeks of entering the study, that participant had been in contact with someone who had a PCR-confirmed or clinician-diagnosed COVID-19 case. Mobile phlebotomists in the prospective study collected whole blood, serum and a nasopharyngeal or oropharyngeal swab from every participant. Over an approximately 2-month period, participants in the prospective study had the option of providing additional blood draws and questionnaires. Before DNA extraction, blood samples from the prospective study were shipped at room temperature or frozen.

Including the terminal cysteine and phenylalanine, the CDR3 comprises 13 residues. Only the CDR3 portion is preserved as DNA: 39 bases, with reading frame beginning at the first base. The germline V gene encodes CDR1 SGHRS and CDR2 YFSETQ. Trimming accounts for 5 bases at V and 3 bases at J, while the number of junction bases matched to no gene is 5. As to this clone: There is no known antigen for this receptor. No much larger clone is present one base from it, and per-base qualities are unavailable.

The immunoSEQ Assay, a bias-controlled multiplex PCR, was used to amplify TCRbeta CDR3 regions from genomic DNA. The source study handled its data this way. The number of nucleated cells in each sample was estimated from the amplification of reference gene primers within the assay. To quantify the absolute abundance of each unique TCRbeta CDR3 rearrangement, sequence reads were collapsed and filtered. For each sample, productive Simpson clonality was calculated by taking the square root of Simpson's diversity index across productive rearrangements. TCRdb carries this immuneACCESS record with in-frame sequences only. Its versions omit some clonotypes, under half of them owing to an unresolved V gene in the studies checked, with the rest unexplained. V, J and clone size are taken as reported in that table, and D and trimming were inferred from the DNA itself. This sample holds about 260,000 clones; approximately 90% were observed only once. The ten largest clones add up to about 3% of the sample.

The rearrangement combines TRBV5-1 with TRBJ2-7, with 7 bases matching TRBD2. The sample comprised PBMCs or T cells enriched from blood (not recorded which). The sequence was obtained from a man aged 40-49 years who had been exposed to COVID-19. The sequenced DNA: TGCGCCAGCAGTTTAGCGGGCAACTACGAGCAGTACTTC. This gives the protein CASSLAGNYEQYF.